This T cell receptor beta chain derives from a study of blood T cell repertoires in COVID-19 (dated by TCRdb to the early 2020s). General notes on the study: Samples covering the acute and convalescent phases of COVID-19 were provided by collaborators in the United States, Italy and Spain. The prospective study material was composed of cDNA or gDNA derived from T cells, B-cell-depleted T cells, or PBMCs. The dataset comprised deeply sampled blood TCRbeta repertoires from subjects exposed to, actively infected with, or recovered from COVID-19. A freely available public database, intended as a resource for researchers studying the immune response to SARS-CoV-2, is where the repertoires were released. The samples were drawn from the first 160 participants of the ongoing ImmuneRACE study and from 950 to 1,500 subjects provided by 6 global collaborators. Nearly every sample came with metadata listing a de-identified subject ID, COVID-19 status, age in years and sex. Where HLA class I and class II types were available, the types were taken from metadata supplied by the sample provider, not from assay-based typing.

The investigation overall reported the following: The quantity of clinical and demographic metadata differed by source and by participant and was supplied without curation.

Enrolling through a virtual design, the prospective study's participants ranged in age from about 18 to 89 years and lived across more than 20 United States geographic areas. In the prospective study, cohorts were assigned on the basis of participant-reported clinical history obtained from a screening survey and a study questionnaire. In the prospective study, mobile phlebotomists collected whole blood, serum and a nasopharyngeal or oropharyngeal swab from each participant. Additional blood draws and questionnaires over an approximately 2-month period could optionally be provided by prospective study participants. Blood samples from the prospective study were shipped frozen or at room temperature prior to DNA extraction. This clone came up a few times. It lacks a known antigen. No much larger clone is present one base from it, and per-base qualities are unavailable. The immunoSEQ Assay, a bias-controlled multiplex PCR, was used to amplify TCRbeta CDR3 regions from genomic DNA. In the source study's methods: The number of nucleated cells in each sample was estimated from the amplification of reference gene primers within the assay. Sequence reads were collapsed and filtered to measure the absolute abundance of every unique TCRbeta CDR3 rearrangement. Productive Simpson clonality was computed per sample as the square root of Simpson's diversity index over productive rearrangements. The immuneACCESS repertoire file appears here via TCRdb, limited to in-frame rearrangements. These files lack a portion of the clones; in checked studies, under half of the deficit traces to unresolved V genes, and the cause of the others is not known. V and J calls plus clone size are reproduced from that table; the DNA served to infer D and trimming. For this sample there are about 400,000 clones; 70% to 90% appear just once. The ten top clones hold almost 2% of the sample.

CDR1 and CDR2 (LNHDA, SQIVND) derive from the germline V gene (reference sequence). V is reduced by 7 bases and J by 0 bases, leaving a spacing of 12 bases between them. Including the terminal cysteine and phenylalanine, the CDR3 comprises 15 residues. Only the CDR3 portion is preserved as DNA: 45 bases, with reading frame beginning at the first base. This clonotype originated in a woman younger than 35 with acute COVID-19. The chain links TRBV19 with TRBJ1-4; matching of 5 bases hints at TRBD1 as the D gene. Sequenced material: PBMCs or T cells enriched from blood (not recorded which). The CDR3 protein is CASTEETATNEKLFF. The DNA is TGTGCCAGTACAGAAGAGACAGCAACTAATGAAAAACTGTTTTTT.